The present T cell receptor beta chain was sequenced within a study of response to subunit inactivated influenza vaccine. This clonotype was observed a few times. V lost 6 bases and J lost 0, with 9 bases in between. Germline lookup yields CDR1 MNHNS and CDR2 SASEGT. This CDR3 has 14 amino acids. TCRdb recomputed calls from the RT-PCR reads with MiXCR, one row per CDR3 protein. The sample gives 450,000 to 500,000 distinct CDR3 sequences, roughly 9.7% of which show up once; 9.5% to 15% is in the top ten. The chain links TRBV6-1 to TRBJ1-3; TRBD1 might be the D (5 bases). The receptor comes from a man in his fifties or sixties who received an inactivated influenza vaccine. The specimen comprised PBMCs from blood, sampled about 40 days after vaccination. DNA of the CDR3: TGTGCCAGCAGCCGGGGGGGCTCTGGAAACACCATATATTTT. Protein product: CASSRGGSGNTIYF.